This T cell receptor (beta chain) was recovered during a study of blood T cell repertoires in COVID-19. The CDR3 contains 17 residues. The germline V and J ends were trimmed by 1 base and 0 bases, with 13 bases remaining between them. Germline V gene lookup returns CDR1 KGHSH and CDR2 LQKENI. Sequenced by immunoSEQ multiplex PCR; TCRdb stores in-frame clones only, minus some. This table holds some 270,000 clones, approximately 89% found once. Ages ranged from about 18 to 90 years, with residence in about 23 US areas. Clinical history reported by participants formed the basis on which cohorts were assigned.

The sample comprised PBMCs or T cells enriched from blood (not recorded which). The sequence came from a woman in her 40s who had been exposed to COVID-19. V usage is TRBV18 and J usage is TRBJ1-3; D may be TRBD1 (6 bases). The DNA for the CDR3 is TGTGCCAGCTCACCACTTTTACAAGGGGGCTCTGGAAACACCATATATTTT. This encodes CASSPLLQGGSGNTIYF.